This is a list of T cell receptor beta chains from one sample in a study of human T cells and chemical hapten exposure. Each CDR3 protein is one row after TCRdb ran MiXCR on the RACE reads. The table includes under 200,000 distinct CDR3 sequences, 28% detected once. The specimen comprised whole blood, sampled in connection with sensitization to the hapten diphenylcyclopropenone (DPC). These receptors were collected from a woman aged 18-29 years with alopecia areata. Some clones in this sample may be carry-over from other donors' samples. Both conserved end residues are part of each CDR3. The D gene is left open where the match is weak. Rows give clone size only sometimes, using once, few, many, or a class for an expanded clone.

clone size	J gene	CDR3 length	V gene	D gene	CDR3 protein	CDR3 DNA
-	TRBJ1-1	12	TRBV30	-	CAWSFMNTEAFF	TGTGCCTGGAGCTTTATGAACACTGAAGCTTTCTTT
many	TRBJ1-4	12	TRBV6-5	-	CASSYRNEKLFF	TGTGCCAGCAGTTACAGGAATGAAAAACTGTTTTTT
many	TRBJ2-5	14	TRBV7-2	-	CASSRGQLKETQYF	TGTGCCAGCAGCCGGGGCCAACTAAAAGAGACCCAGTACTTC
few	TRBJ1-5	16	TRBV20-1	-	CSAREARGYSNQPQHF	TGCAGTGCTAGAGAGGCGAGGGGGTATAGCAATCAGCCCCAGCATTTT
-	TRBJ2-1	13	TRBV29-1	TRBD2	CSVSGLARYEQFF	TGCAGCGTTAGTGGACTAGCGCGTTATGAGCAGTTCTTC
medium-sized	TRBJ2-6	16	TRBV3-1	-	CASSQDGGSGANVLTF	TGTGCCAGCAGCCAAGATGGAGGCTCTGGGGCCAACGTCCTGACTTTC
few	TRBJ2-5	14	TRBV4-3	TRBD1	CASSPRDSQETQYF	TGCGCCAGCAGCCCCCGGGACAGCCAAGAGACCCAGTACTTC
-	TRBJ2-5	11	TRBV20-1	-	CSARDSETQYF	TGCAGTGCTAGAGATAGCGAGACCCAGTACTTC
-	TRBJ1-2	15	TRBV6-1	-	CASSEGFTGINGYTF	TGTGCCAGCAGTGAAGGGTTTACCGGGATAAATGGCTACACCTTC
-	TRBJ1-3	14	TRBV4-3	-	CASSQAGAGNTIYF	TGCGCCAGCAGCCAAGCAGGGGCTGGAAACACCATATATTTT
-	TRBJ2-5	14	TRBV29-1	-	CSVEGGIGQETQYF	TGCAGCGTTGAAGGGGGTATAGGGCAAGAGACCCAGTACTTC
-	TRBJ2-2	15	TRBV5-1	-	CASSWTVRNTGELFF	TGCGCCAGCAGCTGGACAGTTAGGAACACCGGGGAGCTGTTTTTT
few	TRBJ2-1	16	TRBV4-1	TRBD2	CASSQETSRSYNEQFF	TGCGCCAGCAGCCAAGAGACTAGCAGATCCTACAATGAGCAGTTCTTC
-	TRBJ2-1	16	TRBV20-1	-	CSALLGEGGYYNEQFF	TGCAGTGCTCTCCTCGGTGAGGGGGGATACTACAATGAGCAGTTCTTC
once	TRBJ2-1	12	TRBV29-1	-	CSVPGRYNEQFF	TGCAGCGTCCCCGGGAGATACAATGAGCAGTTCTTC
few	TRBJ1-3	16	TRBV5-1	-	CASSASSQISGNTIYF	TGCGCCAGCAGCGCCAGCTCCCAAATCTCTGGAAACACCATATATTTT
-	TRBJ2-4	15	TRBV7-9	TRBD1	CASSWDRLAKNIQYF	TGTGCCAGCAGCTGGGACAGGCTAGCCAAAAACATTCAGTACTTC
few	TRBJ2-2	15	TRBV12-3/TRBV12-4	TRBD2	CASSPAGVNTGELFF	TGTGCCAGCAGTCCAGCGGGGGTGAACACCGGGGAGCTGTTTTTT
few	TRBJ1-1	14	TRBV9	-	CASSVALGHREAFF	TGTGCCAGCAGCGTAGCCCTAGGCCATAGGGAAGCTTTCTTT
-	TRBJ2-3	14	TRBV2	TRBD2	CASAGLASTDTQYF	TGTGCCAGCGCCGGACTAGCTTCCACAGATACGCAGTATTTT
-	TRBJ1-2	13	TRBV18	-	CASSGPYNYGYTF	TGTGCCAGCTCGGGTCCGTATAACTATGGCTACACCTTC
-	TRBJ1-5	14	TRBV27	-	CASKEFGGAQPQHF	TGTGCCAGCAAAGAATTTGGGGGGGCTCAGCCCCAGCATTTT
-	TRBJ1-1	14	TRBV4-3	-	CASSQDDPNTEAFF	TGTGCCAGCAGCCAAGATGACCCGAACACTGAAGCTTTCTTT
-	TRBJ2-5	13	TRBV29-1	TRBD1	CSVPLDRQETQYF	TGCAGCGTCCCACTGGACAGGCAAGAGACCCAGTACTTC
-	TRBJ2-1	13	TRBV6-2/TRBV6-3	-	CASSYLGLNEQFF	TGTGCCAGCAGTTATTTGGGGTTGAATGAGCAGTTCTTC
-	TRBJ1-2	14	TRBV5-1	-	CASSPGRLDYGYTF	TGCGCCAGCAGCCCGGGACGGTTGGACTATGGCTACACCTTC
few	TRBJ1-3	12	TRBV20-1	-	CSANVGGNTIYF	TGCAGTGCTAACGTTGGCGGAAACACCATATATTTT
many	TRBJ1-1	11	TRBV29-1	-	CSVRLNTEAFF	TGCAGCGTTAGGCTGAACACTGAAGCTTTCTTT
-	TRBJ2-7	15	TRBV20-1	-	CSARETGRSFYEQYF	TGCAGTGCTAGAGAGACGGGACGGTCGTTCTACGAGCAGTACTTC
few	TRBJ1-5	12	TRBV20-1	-	CSATGRAGPQHF	TGCAGTGCCACGGGACGGGCCGGGCCCCAGCATTTT
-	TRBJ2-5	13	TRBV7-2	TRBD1	CASSFRRGETQYF	TGTGCCAGCAGCTTCCGCAGGGGGGAGACCCAGTACTTC
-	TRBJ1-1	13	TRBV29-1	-	CSVDAGRGTEAFF	TGCAGCGTTGACGCTGGTAGGGGGACTGAAGCTTTCTTT
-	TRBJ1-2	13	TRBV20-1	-	CSARDRGGNGYTF	TGCAGTGCTAGAGATCGGGGGGGGAATGGCTACACCTTC
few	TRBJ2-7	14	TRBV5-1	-	CASSLVATGYEQYF	TGCGCCAGCAGCTTGGTTGCGACAGGCTACGAGCAGTACTTC
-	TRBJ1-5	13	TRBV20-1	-	CSARGYRNQPQHF	TGCAGTGCTAGGGGGTATCGCAATCAGCCCCAGCATTTT
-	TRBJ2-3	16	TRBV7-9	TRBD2	CASSLGEAGGRNTQYF	TGTGCCAGCAGCTTAGGAGAAGCGGGGGGGCGAAATACGCAGTATTTT
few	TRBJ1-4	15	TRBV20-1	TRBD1	CSARDLDRGGEKLFF	TGCAGTGCTAGAGATCTGGACAGGGGAGGGGAAAAACTGTTTTTT
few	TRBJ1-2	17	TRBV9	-	CASSVASHRLNNYGYTF	TGTGCCAGCAGCGTAGCCTCCCACAGGCTTAATAACTATGGCTACACCTTC
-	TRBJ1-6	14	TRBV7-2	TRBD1	CASSQGARGSPLHF	TGTGCCAGCAGCCAGGGGGCGCGGGGCTCACCCCTCCACTTT
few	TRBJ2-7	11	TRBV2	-	CASSEPSEQYF	TGTGCCAGCAGTGAACCCAGCGAGCAGTACTTC
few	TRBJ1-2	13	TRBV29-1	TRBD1	CSARDRGTYGYTF	TGCAGCGCCCGGGACAGGGGGACCTATGGCTACACCTTC
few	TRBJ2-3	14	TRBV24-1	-	CATSDEPGTDTQYF	TGTGCCACCAGTGATGAGCCAGGCACAGATACGCAGTATTTT
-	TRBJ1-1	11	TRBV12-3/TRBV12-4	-	CASSLFTEAFF	TGTGCCAGCAGTTTATTTACTGAAGCTTTCTTT
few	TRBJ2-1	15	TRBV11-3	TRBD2	CASSPRTSGYNEQFF	TGTGCCAGCAGCCCTCGGACTAGCGGTTACAATGAGCAGTTCTTC
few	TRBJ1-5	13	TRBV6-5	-	CASRIGVHQPQHF	TGTGCCAGCAGAATAGGGGTACATCAGCCCCAGCATTTT
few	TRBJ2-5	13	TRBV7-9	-	CASSLGTKETQYF	TGTGCCAGCAGCTTAGGGACTAAAGAGACCCAGTACTTC
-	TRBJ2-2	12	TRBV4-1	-	CASSQGGGELFF	TGCGCCAGCAGCCAGGGTGGCGGGGAGCTGTTTTTT
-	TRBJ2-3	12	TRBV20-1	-	CSVTGSTDTQYF	TGCAGTGTTACGGGAAGCACAGATACGCAGTATTTT
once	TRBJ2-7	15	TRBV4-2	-	CASSQEVQVSYEQYF	TGTGCCAGCAGCCAAGAGGTGCAGGTCTCCTACGAGCAGTACTTC
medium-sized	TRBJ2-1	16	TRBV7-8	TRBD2	CASSLEAGLSRDEQFF	TGTGCCAGCAGCTTAGAAGCGGGACTTTCTAGGGATGAGCAGTTCTTC
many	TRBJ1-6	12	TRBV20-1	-	CSARAWDTPLHF	TGCAGTGCTAGAGCATGGGACACACCCCTCCACTTT
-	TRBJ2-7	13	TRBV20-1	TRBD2	CSARAAGRDEQYF	TGCAGTGCTAGGGCGGCGGGGAGGGACGAGCAGTACTTC
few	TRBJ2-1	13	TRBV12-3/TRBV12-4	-	CASGDWSFDEQFF	TGTGCCAGCGGAGACTGGAGTTTTGATGAGCAGTTCTTC